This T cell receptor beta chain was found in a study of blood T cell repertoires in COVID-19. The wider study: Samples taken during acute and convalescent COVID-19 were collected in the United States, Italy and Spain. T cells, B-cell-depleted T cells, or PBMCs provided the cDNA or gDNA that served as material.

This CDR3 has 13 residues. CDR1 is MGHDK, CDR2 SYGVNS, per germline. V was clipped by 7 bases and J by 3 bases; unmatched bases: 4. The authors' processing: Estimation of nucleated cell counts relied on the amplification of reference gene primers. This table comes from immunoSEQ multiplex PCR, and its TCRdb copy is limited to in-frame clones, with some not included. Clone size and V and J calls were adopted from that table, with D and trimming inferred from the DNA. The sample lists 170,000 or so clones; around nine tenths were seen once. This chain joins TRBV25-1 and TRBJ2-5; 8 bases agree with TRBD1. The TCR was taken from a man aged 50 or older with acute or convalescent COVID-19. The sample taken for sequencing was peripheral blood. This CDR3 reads CASTDRAKETQYF. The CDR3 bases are TGTGCCAGCACGGACAGGGCCAAAGAGACCCAGTACTTC.